Reported below is one T cell receptor (beta chain). Trimming stripped 6 bases from V and 6 bases from J, with 20 bases between. In germline, CDR1 is MDHEN, CDR2 SYDVKM. CDR3 length: 16 residues. This sample is drawn from a study of T cell changes during pregnancy in multiple sclerosis. Only in-frame clones appear in the TCRdb table, and some are missing; sequencing was by immunoSEQ multiplex PCR. The sample lists about 80,000 clones; about 93% were seen once. The sequence was collected from a female donor in good health, enrolled as a control in a pregnancy study. The sample here was peripheral blood, taken in the second trimester of pregnancy. The genes are TRBV28 and TRBJ2-2; no reliable D call. The chain's CDR3 is CASSVDTWSASGELFF. The DNA for the CDR3 is TGTGCCAGCAGCGTCGACACGTGGTCAGCATCCGGGGAGCTGTTTTTT.